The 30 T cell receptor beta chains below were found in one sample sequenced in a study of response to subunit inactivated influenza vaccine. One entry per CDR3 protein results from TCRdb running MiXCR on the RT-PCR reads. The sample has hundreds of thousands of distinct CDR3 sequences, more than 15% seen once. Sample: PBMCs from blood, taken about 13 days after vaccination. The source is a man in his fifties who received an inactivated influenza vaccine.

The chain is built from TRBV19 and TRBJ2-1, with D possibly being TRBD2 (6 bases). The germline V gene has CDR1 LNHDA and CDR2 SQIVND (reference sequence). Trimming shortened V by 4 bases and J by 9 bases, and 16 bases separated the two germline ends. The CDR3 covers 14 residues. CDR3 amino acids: CASSRQGGFGEQFF. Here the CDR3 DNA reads TGTGCCAGTAGTAGGCAGGGAGGTTTTGGTGAGCAGTTCTTC.

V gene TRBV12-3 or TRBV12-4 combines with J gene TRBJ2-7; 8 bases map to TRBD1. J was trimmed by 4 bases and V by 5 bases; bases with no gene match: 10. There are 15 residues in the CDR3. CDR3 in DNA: TGTGCCAGCAGTCCGGGGACAGGTGTTACTTACGAGCAGTACTTC. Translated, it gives CASSPGTGVTYEQYF.

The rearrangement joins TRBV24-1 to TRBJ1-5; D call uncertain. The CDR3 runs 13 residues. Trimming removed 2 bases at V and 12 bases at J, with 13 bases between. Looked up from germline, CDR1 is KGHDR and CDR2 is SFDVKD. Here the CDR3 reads CATSDSGSSLQHF. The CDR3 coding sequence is TGTGCCACCAGTGATTCGGGGTCGTCCCTCCAGCATTTT.

The CDR3 loop is CASSSGGGPVDTQYF. The CDR3 DNA reads TGTGCCAGCAGTTCAGGGGGAGGTCCCGTAGATACGCAGTATTTT. The chain has TRBV6-5 and TRBJ2-3; D is perhaps TRBD1 (7 bases). Germline-derived CDR1 and CDR2 are MNHEY and SVGAGI. CDR3 length equals 15 residues. V lost 4 bases to trimming and J lost 5 bases, with 16 bases between them.

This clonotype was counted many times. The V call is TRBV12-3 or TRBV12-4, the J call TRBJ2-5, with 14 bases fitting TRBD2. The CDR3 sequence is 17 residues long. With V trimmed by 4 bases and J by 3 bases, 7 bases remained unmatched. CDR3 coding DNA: TGTGCCAGCAGTTCCCGACTAGCGGGGGGGCCGAAAGAGACCCAGTACTTC. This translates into CASSSRLAGGPKETQYF.

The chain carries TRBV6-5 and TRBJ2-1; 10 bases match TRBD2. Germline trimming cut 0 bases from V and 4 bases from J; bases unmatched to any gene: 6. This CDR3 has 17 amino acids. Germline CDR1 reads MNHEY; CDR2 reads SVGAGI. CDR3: CASSYSGSGGVYNEQFF. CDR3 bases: TGTGCCAGCAGTTACTCGGGGAGCGGGGGGGTATACAATGAGCAGTTCTTC.

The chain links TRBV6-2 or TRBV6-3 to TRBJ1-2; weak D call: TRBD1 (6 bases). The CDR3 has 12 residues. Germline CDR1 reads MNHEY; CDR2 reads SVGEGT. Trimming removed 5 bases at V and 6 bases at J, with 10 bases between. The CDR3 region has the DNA TGTGCCAGCAGTCTACAGGGAAATGGCTACACCTTC. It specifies CASSLQGNGYTF.

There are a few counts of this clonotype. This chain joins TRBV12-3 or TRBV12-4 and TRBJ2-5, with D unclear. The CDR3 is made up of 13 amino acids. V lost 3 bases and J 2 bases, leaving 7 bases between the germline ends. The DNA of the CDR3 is TGTGCCAGCAGTTTTTCAGAACAAGAGACCCAGTACTTC. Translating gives CASSFSEQETQYF.

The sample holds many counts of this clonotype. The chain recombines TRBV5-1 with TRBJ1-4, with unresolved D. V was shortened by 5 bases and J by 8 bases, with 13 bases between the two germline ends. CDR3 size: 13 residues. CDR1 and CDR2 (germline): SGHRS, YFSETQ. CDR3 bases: TGCGCCAGCAGAAGGAAGTCGGGGGAAAAACTGTTTTTT. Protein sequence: CASRRKSGEKLFF.

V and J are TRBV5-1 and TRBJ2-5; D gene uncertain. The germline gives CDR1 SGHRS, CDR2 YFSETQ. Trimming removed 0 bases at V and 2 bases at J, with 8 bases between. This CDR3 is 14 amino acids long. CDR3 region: CASSLVIGQETQYF. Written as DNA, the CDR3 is TGCGCCAGCAGCTTGGTCATAGGTCAAGAGACCCAGTACTTC.

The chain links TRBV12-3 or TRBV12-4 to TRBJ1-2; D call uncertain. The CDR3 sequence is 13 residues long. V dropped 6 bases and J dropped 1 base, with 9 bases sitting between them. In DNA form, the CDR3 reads TGTGCCAGCAGCCCCCTTATTAACTATGGCTACACCTTC. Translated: CASSPLINYGYTF.

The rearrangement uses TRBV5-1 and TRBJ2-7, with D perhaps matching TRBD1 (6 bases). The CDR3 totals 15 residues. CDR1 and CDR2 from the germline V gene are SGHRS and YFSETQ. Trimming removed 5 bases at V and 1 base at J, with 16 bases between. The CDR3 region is CASSSRDTPSYEQYF. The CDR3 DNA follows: TGCGCCAGCAGTTCTCGGGACACCCCATCCTACGAGCAGTACTTC. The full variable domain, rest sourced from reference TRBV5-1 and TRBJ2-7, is KAGVTQTPRYLIKTRGQQVTLSCSPISGHRSVSWYQQTPGQGLQFLFEYFSETQRNKGNFPGRFSGRQFSNSRSEMNVSTLELGDSALYLCASSSRDTPSYEQYFGPGTRLTVT.

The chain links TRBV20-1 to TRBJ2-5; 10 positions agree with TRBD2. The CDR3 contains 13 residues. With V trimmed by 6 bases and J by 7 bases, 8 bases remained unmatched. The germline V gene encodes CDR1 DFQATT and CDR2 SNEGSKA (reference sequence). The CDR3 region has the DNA TGCAGTGCGACCCGGACTAGCGGCCGGACCCAGTACTTC. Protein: CSATRTSGRTQYF.

Written as DNA, the CDR3 is TGTGCCAGCAAGAGGTCGACGGGTGAAGCTTTCTTT. Translated: CASKRSTGEAFF. The chain joins TRBV28 to TRBJ1-1; D is ambiguous. Germline assignment: CDR1 MDHEN and CDR2 SYDVKM. Trimming took 7 bases from V and 7 from J, leaving 13 bases between them. This CDR3 comprises 12 residues.

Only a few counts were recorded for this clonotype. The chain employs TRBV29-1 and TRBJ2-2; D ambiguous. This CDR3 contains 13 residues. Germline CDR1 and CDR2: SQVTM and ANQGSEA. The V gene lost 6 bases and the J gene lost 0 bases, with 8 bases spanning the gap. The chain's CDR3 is CSVRSANTGELFF. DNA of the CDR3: TGCAGCGTCAGGAGCGCGAACACCGGGGAGCTGTTTTTT.

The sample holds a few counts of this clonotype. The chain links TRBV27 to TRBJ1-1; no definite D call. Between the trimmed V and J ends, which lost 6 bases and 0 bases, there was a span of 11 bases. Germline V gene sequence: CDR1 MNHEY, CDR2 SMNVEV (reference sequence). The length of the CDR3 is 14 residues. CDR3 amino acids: CASRPGLMNTEAFF. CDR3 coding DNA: TGTGCCAGCAGACCTGGCCTAATGAACACTGAAGCTTTCTTT.

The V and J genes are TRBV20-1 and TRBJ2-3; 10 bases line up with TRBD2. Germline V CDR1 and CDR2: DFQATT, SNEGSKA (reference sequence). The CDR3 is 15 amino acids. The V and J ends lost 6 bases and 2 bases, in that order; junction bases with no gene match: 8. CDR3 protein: CSATRLAGLTDTQYF. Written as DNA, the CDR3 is TGCAGTGCAACGCGACTAGCGGGCCTCACAGATACGCAGTATTTT.

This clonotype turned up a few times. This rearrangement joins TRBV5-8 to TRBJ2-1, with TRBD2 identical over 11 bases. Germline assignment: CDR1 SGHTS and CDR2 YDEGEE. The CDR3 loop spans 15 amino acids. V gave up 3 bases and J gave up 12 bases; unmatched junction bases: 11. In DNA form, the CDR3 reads TGTGCCAGCAGCTCGACTAGCGGGGTCCCTGAGGTGCAGTTCTTC. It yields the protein CASSSTSGVPEVQFF.

CDR3 loop: CSVERPPGTEAFF. In DNA form, the CDR3 reads TGCAGCGTTGAACGACCCCCGGGGACTGAAGCTTTCTTT. This chain joins TRBV29-1 and TRBJ1-1; D is unresolved. The CDR3 has 13 amino acids. From germline, CDR1 is SQVTM and CDR2 ANQGSEA. Trimming removed 2 bases from V and 5 bases from J, with 12 bases in between. Full variable domain (missing parts from reference TRBV29-1 and TRBJ1-1): SAVISQKPSRDICQRGTSLTIQCQVDSQVTMMFWYRQQPGQSLTLIATANQGSEATYESGFVIDKFPISRPNLTFSTLTVSNMSPEDSSIYLCSVERPPGTEAFFGQGTRLTVV.

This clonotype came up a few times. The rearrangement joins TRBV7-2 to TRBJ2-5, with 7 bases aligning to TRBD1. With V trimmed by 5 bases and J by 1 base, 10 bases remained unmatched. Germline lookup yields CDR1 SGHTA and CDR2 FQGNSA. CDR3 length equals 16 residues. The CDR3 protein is CASSPRQGGVQETQYF. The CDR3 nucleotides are TGTGCCAGCAGCCCACGACAGGGTGGGGTCCAAGAGACCCAGTACTTC. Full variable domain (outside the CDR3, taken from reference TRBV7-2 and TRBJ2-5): GAGVSQSPSNKVTEKGKDVELRCDPISGHTALYWYRQSLGQGLEFLIYFQGNSAPDKSGLPSDRFSAERTGGSVSTLTIQRTQQEDSAVYLCASSPRQGGVQETQYFGPGTRLLVL.

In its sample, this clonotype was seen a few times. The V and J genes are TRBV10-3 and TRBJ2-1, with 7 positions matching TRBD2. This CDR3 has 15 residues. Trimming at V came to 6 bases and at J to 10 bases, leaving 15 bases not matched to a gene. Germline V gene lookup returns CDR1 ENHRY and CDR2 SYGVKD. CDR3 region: CAIRPSRGKTGEQFF. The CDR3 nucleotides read TGTGCCATCAGGCCTTCGCGGGGGAAGACGGGAGAGCAGTTCTTC.

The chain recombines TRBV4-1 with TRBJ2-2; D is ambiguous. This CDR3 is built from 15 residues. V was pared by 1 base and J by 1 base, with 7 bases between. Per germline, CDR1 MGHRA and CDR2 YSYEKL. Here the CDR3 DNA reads TGCGCCAGCAGCCAAGTGAACTGGAACACCGGGGAGCTGTTTTTT. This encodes CASSQVNWNTGELFF.

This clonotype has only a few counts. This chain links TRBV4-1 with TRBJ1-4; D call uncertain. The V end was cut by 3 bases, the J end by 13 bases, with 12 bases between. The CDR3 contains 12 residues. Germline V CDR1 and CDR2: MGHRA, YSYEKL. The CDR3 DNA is TGCGCCAGCAGCCAGCCCAGCTTATTACTGTTTTTT. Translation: CASSQPSLLLFF.

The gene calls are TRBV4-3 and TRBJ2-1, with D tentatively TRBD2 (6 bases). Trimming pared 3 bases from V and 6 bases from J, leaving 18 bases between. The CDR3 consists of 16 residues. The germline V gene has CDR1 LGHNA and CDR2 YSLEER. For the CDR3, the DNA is TGCGCCAGCAGCCAGGGGATACTAGCCGGGGGCAATGAGCAGTTCTTC. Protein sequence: CASSQGILAGGNEQFF.

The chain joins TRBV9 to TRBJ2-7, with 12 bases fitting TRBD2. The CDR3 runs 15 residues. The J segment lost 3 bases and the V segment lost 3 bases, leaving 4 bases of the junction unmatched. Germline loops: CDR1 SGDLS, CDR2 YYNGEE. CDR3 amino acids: CASSATLAGGYEQYF. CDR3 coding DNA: TGTGCCAGCAGCGCCACACTAGCGGGAGGCTACGAGCAGTACTTC.

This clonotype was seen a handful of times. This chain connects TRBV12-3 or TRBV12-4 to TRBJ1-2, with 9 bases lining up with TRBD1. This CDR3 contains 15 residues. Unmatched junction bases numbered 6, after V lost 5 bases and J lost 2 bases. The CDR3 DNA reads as TGTGCCAGCAGTCCGACAGGGGGTAGAAACTATGGCTACACCTTC. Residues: CASSPTGGRNYGYTF.

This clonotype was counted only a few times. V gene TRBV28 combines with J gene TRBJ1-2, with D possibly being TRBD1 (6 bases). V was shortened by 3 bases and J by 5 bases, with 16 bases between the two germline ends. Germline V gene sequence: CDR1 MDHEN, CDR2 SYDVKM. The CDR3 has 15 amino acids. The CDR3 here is CASSLPGQRLYGYTF. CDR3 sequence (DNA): TGTGCCAGCAGTTTGCCTGGACAGCGGCTATATGGCTACACCTTC.

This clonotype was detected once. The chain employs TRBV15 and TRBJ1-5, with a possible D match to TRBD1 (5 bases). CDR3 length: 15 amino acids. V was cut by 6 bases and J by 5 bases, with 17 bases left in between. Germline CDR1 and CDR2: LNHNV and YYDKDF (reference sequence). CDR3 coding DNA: TGTGCCACCAGTTCCAGGGTTTCGTTCCATCAGCCCCAGCATTTT. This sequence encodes CATSSRVSFHQPQHF.

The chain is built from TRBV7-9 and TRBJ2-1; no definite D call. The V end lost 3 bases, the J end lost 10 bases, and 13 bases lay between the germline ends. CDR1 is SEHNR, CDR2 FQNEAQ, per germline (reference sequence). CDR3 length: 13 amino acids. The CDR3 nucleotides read TGTGCCAGCAGCTTGCGCCGGACCGTCGAGCAGTTCTTC. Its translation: CASSLRRTVEQFF.

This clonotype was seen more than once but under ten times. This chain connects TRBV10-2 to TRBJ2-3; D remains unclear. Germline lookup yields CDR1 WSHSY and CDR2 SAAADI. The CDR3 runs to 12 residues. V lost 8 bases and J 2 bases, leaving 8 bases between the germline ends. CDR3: CASGTHTDTQYF. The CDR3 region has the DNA TGCGCCAGCGGAACACACACAGATACGCAGTATTTT.